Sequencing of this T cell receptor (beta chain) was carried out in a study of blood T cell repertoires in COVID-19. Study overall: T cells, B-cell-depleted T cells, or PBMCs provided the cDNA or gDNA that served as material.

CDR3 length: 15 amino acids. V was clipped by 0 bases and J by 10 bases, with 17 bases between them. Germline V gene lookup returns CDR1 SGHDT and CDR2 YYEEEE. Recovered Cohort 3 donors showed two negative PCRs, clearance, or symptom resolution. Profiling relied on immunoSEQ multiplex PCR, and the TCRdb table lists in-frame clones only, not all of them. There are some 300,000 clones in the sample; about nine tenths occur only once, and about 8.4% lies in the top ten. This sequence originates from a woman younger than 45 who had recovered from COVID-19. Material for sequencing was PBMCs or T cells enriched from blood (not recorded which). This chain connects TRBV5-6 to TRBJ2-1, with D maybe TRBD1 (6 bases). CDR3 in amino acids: CASSLGSGVAHEQFF. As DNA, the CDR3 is TGTGCCAGCAGCTTGGGGTCAGGGGTAGCGCACGAGCAGTTCTTC.